This T cell receptor (beta chain) was obtained from a study of beta chain features in type 1 diabetes. Findings of the study overall: Whether HLA type affects TCRB rearrangement stayed undetermined in the present work.

The investigators reverse transcribed all of the isolated RNA, so they sequenced expressed TCRB transcripts. Measured with immunoSEQ multiplex PCR; TCRdb has only the in-frame clones, and not every one. The profile shows about 290,000 clones, about 7.8% of them singletons. Turning to this clone: Its antigen is still unknown.

This CDR3 comprises 13 residues. Germline values: CDR1 MNHNS, CDR2 SASEGT. J lost 8 bases, V lost 3 bases, and 5 bases had no gene match. The sequenced material came from central memory CD4+ T cells from blood. The TCR comes from a woman aged 18-30 years in good health. The V and J genes are TRBV6-1 and TRBJ1-2; TRBD1 aligns across 8 bases. CDR3 bases: TGTGCCAGCAGTGACGGGACAGGAAAGGGCTACACCTTC. The encoded protein is CASSDGTGKGYTF.